The sample holds a few counts of the clone carrying this T cell receptor (beta chain). Antigen specificity is unknown. These data belong to a study of T-cell reconstitution after alpha-beta-depleted transplantation in children. Study results and caveats: Several hundred expanded graft clones reportedly were the source of alpha-beta T cells about two months after transplant.

The CDR3 has 14 residues. The germline V and J ends were trimmed by 0 bases and 4 bases, with 10 bases remaining between them. Per germline, CDR1 MGHDK and CDR2 SYGVNS. Unique molecular identifiers were incorporated when the TCRbeta library was constructed. TCRdb used MiXCR to reprocess the PCR reads, holding one entry per CDR3 protein. The sample has about 980,000 distinct CDR3 sequences, 25% to 30% seen once; the top ten hold under 30%. This sequence originates from a boy in the first two years of life who had a stem cell transplant for SCID, so the T cells may come from the graft donor. Material: PBMCs, mostly from graft donor cells, obtained 360 days after TCRalphabeta/CD19-depleted stem cell transplant. The rearrangement joins TRBV25-1 to TRBJ2-7, with D tentatively TRBD1 (6 bases). Written as DNA, the CDR3 is TGTGCCAGCAGTGAATATTGGGGGCAATACGAGCAGTACTTC. Translated, it gives CASSEYWGQYEQYF.